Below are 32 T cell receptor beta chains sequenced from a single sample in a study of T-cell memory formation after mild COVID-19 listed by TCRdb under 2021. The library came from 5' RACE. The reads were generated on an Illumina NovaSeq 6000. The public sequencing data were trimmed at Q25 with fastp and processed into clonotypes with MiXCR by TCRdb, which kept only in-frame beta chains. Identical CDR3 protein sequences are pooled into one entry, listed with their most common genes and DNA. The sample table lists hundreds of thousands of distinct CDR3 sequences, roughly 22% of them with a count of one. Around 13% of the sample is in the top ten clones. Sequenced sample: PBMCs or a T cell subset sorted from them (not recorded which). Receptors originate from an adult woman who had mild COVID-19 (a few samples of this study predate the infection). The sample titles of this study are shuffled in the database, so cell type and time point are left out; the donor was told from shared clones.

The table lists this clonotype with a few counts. The CDR3 sequence: CASSVNNEQFF. CDR3 bases: TGCGCCAGCAGCGTGAACAATGAGCAGTTCTTC. The chain carries TRBV5-1 and TRBJ2-1; no definite D call. The CDR3 length is 11 residues. The V and J ends lost 4 bases and 5 bases respectively, with 4 bases between them. Germline CDR1 SGHRS, CDR2 YFSETQ.

The CDR3 spells CASSLLVQRGEQFF. The CDR3 coding sequence is TGTGCCAGCAGCTTATTGGTCCAGCGCGGTGAGCAGTTCTTC. The chain has TRBV7-9 and TRBJ2-1, with D uncertain. The V and J ends lost 2 bases and 9 bases respectively, with 14 bases between them. The CDR3 runs 14 residues. The germline V gene encodes CDR1 SEHNR and CDR2 FQNEAQ (reference sequence).

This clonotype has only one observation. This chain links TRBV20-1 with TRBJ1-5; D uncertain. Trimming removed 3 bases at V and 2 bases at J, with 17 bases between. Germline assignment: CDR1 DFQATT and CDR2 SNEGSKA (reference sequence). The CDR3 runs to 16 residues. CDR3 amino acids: CSASNSLWMGNQPQHF. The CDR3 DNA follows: TGCAGTGCTAGTAACAGCCTCTGGATGGGCAATCAGCCCCAGCATTTT.

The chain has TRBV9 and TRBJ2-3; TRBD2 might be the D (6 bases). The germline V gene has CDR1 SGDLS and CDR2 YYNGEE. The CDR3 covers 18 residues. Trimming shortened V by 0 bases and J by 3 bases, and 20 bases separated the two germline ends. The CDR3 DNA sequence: TGTGCCAGCAGCGTAGAGGGGCGGGGAGGTTCTCCGACAGATACGCAGTATTTT. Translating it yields CASSVEGRGGSPTDTQYF.

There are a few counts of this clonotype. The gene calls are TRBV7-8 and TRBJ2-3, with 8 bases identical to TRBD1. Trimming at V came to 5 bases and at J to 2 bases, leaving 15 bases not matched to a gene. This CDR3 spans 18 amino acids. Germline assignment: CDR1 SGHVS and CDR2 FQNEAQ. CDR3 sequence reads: CASSPYAGDRHITDTQYF. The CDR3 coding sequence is TGTGCCAGCAGCCCCTACGCCGGGGACAGGCATATCACAGATACGCAGTATTTT. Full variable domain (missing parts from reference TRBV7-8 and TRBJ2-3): GAGVSQSPRYKVAKRGQDVALRCDPISGHVSLFWYQQALGQGPEFLTYFQNEAQLDKSGLPSDRFFAERPEGSVSTLKIQRTQQEDSAVYLCASSPYAGDRHITDTQYFGPGTRLTVL.

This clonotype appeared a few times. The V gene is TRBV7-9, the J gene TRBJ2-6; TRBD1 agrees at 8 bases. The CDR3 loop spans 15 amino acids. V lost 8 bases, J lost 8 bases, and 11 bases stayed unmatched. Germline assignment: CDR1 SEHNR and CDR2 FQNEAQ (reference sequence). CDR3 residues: CASPSSGQGTNVLTF. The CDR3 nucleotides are TGTGCCAGCCCTTCCTCAGGACAGGGAACCAACGTCCTGACTTTC.

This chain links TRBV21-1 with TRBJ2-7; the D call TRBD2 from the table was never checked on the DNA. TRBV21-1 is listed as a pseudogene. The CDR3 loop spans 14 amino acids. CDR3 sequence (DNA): TGTGCCAGCCGGATGGGTTTCCTCCGGTTCGAGCAGTACTTC. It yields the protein CASRMGFLRFEQYF.

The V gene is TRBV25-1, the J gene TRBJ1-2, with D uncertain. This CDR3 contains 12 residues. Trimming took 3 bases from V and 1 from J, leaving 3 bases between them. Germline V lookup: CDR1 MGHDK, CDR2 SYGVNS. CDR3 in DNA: TGTGCCAGCAGTGACAGTAACTATGGCTACACCTTC. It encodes CASSDSNYGYTF.

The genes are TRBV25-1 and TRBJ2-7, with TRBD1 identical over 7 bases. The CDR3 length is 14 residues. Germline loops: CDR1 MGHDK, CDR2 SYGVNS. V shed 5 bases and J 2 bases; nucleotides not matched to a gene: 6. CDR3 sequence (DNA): TGTGCCAGCAGTACACAGGGGCGAACCTACGAGCAGTACTTC. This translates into CASSTQGRTYEQYF.

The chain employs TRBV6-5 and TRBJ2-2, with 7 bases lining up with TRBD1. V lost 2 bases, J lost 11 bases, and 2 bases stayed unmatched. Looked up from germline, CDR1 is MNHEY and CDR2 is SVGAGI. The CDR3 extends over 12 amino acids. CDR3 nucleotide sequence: TGTGCCAGCAGTTACCGAGGGGGCGAGCTGTTTTTT. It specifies CASSYRGGELFF.

The chain's CDR3 is CASSYAGVDTQYF. CDR3 sequence (DNA): TGTGCCAGCAGTTACGCCGGGGTAGATACGCAGTATTTT. The chain recombines TRBV6-5 with TRBJ2-3; tentatively, D is TRBD2 (5 bases). V gave up 2 bases and J gave up 5 bases, with 8 bases separating them. Germline V gene data show CDR1 as MNHEY and CDR2 as SVGAGI. This CDR3 contains 13 residues.

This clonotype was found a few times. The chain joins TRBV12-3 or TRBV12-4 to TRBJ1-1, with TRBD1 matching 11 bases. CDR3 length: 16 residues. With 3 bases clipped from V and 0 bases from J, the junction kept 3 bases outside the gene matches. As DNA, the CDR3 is TGTGCCAGCAGTTTTGGACAGGGGGCTCTGAACACTGAAGCTTTCTTT. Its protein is CASSFGQGALNTEAFF.

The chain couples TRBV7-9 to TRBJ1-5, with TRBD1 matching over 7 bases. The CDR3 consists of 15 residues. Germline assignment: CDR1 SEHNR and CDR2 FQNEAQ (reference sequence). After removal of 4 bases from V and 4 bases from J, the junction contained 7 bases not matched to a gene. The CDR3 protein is CASSYAGTENQPQHF. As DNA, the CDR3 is TGTGCCAGCAGCTACGCCGGGACAGAGAATCAGCCCCAGCATTTT.

The CDR3, as DNA: TGTGCCAGCAGCGAGACAGTGCTCTCTGGAAACACCATATATTTT. Translation gives CASSETVLSGNTIYF. The V call is TRBV12-3 or TRBV12-4, the J call TRBJ1-3, with a possible D match to TRBD1 (5 bases). The CDR3 is made up of 15 amino acids. Trimming took off 6 bases at V and 0 bases at J, with 12 bases between the two ends.

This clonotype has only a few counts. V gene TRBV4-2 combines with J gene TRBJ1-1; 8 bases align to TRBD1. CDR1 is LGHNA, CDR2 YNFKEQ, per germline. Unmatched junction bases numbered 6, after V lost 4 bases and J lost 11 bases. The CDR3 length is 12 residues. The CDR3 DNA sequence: TGTGCCAGCAGCCCACACAGGGGGTTGGCTTTCTTT. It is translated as CASSPHRGLAFF.

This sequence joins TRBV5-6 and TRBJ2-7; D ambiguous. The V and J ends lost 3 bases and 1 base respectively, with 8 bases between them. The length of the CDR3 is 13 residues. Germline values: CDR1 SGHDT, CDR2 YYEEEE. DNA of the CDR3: TGTGCCAGCAGCTGGGATGCGTCCTACGAGCAGTACTTC. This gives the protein CASSWDASYEQYF.

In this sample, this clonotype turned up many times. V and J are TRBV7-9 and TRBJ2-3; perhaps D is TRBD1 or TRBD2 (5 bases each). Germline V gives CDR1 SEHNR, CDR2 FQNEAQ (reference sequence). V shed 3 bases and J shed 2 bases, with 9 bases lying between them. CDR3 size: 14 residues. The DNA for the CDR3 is TGTGCCAGCAGCTTGAGGGGTTTCACAGATACGCAGTATTTT. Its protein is CASSLRGFTDTQYF.

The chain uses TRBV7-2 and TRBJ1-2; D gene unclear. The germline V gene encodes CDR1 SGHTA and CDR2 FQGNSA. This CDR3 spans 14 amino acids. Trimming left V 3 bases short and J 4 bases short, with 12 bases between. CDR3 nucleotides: TGTGCCAGCAGCTTTGCGGCAGGTTCCTATGGCTACACCTTC. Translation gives CASSFAAGSYGYTF.

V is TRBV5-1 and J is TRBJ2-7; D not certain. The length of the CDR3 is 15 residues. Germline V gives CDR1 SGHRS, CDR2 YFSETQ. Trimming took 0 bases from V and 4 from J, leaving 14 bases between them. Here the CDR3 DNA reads TGCGCCAGCAGCTTGGCGCGCCAGACCGGATACGAGCAGTACTTC. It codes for CASSLARQTGYEQYF.

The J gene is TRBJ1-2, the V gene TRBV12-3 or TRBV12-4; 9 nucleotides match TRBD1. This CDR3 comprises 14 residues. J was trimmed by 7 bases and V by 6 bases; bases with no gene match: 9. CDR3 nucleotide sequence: TGTGCCAGCAGCCTACAAACAGGGGGCGTTGGCTACACCTTC. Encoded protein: CASSLQTGGVGYTF.

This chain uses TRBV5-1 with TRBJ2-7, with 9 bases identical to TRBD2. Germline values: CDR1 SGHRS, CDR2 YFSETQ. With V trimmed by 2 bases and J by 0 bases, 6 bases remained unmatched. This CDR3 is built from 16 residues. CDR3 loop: CASSFRGGDSSYEQYF. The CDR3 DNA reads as TGCGCCAGCAGCTTCCGCGGGGGGGATAGCTCCTACGAGCAGTACTTC.

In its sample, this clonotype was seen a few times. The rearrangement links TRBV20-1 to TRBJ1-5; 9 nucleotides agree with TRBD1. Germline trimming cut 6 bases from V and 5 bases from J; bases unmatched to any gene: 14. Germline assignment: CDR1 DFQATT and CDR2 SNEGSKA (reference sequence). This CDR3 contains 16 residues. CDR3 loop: CSATPPGTGWDQPQHF. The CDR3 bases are TGCAGTGCCACTCCTCCAGGGACAGGGTGGGATCAGCCCCAGCATTTT.

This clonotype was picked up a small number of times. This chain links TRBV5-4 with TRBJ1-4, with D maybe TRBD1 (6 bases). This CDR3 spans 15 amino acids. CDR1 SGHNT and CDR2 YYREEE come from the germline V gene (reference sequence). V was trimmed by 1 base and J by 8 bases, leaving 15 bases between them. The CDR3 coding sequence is TGTGCCAGCAGCTTGAATGGGGGCGTGCAGGAAAAACTGTTTTTT. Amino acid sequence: CASSLNGGVQEKLFF.

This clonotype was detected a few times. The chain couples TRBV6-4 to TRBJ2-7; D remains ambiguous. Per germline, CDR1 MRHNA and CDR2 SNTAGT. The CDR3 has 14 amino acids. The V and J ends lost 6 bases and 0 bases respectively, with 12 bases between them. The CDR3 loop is CASSADGSSYEQYF. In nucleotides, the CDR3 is TGTGCCAGCAGCGCTGACGGAAGCTCCTACGAGCAGTACTTC.

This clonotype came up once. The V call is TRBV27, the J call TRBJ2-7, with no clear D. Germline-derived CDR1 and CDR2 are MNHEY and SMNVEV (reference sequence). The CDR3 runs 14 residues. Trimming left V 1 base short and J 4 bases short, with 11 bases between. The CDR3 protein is CASSLLGVGYEQYF. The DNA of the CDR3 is TGTGCCAGCAGTTTATTAGGAGTGGGGTACGAGCAGTACTTC.

The CDR3 region has the DNA TGTGCCAGCACCCTGGATGGTAGGACTGAAGCTTTCTTT. Its protein is CASTLDGRTEAFF. V and J are TRBV7-2 and TRBJ1-1, with no clear D. Per germline, CDR1 SGHTA and CDR2 FQGNSA. This CDR3 spans 13 amino acids. The germline V and J ends were trimmed by 7 bases and 5 bases, with 14 bases remaining between them.

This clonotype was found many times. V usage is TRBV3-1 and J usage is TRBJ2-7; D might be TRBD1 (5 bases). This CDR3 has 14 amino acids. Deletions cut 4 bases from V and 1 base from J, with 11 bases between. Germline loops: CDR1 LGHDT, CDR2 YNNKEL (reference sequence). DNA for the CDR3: TGTGCCAGCAGCCGCCAAGGGGTTTCCTACGAGCAGTACTTC. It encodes CASSRQGVSYEQYF.

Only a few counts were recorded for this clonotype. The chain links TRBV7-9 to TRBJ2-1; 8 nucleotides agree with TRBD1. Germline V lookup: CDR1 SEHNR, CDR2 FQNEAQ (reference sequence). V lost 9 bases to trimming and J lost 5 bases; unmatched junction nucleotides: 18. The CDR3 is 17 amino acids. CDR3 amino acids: CASSRAVTGVWDNEQFF. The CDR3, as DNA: TGTGCCAGTAGCAGGGCCGTGACAGGGGTCTGGGACAATGAGCAGTTCTTC. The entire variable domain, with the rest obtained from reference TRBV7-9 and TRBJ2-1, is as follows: DTGVSQNPRHKITKRGQNVTFRCDPISEHNRLYWYRQTLGQGPEFLTYFQNEAQLEKSRLLSDRFSAERPKGSFSTLEIQRTEQGDSAMYLCASSRAVTGVWDNEQFFGPGTRLTVL.

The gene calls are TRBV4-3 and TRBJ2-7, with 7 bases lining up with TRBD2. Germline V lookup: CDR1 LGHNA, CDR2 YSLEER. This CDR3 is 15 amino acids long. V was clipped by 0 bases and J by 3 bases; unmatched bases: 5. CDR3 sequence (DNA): TGCGCCAGCAGCCAAGAAAGGGACTACCGCTACGAGCAGTACTTC. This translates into CASSQERDYRYEQYF.

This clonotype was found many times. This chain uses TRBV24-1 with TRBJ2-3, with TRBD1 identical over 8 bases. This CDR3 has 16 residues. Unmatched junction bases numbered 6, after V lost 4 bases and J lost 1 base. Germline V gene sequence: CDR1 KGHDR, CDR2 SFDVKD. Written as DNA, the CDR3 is TGTGCCACCAGTGAAACCGGGACAGGACGCACAGATACGCAGTATTTT. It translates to CATSETGTGRTDTQYF.

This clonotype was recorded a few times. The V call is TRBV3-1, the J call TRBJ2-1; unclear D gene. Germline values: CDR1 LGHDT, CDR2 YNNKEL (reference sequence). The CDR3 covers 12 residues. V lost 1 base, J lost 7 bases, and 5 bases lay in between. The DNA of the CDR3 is TGTGCCAGCAGCCAAGCGGTAAATGAGCAGTTCTTC. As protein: CASSQAVNEQFF.

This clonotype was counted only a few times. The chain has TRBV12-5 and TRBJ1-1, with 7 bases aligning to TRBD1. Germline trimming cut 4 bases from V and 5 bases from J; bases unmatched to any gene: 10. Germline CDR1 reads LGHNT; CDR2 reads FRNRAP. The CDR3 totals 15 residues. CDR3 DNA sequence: TGTGCTAGTGGTTCCCCTCGGAAGGGGGCGACTGAAGCTTTCTTT. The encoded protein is CASGSPRKGATEAFF.